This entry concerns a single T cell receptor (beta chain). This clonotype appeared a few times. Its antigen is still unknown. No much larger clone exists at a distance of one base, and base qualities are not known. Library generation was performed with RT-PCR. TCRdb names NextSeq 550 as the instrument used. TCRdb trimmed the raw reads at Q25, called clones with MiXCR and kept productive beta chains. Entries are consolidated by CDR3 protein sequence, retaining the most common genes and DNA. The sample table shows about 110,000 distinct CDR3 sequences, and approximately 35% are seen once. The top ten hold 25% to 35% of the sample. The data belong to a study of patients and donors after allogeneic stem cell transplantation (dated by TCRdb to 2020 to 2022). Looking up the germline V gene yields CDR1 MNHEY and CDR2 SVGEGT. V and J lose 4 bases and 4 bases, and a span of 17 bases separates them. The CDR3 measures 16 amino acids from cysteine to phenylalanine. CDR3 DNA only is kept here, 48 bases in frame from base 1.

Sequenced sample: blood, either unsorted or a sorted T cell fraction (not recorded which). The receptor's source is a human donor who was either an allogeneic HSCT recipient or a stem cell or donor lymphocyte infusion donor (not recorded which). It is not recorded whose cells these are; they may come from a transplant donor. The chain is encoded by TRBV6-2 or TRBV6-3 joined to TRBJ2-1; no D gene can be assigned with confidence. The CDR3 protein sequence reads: CASSSDSRTLYNEQFF. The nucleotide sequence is TGTGCCAGCAGTTCAGACTCGCGAACCCTTTACAATGAGCAGTTCTTC.